The 9 T cell receptor delta chains below all came from one sample that was sequenced in a study of Vδ1+ human thymocytes. Whole-study results and caveats: Thymic TRG and TRD repertoires appeared highly polyclonal.

The template was reverse-transcribed extracted RNA. Pooled V-gene forward primers with one constant-region reverse primer generated the CDR3 amplicons by multiplex PCR. TCRdb applied CATT to the multiplex PCR reads for clone calling. The sample contains some 55,000 delta-chain clones, approximately 15% of which appear only once. For these TCRs, the target antigens are not known. The source material was Vdelta1+ gamma-delta thymocytes from the thymus. The subset denotes: FACS-sorted CD3+ TCRalphabeta- TCRVdelta1+ TCRVdelta2- thymocytes. The receptors originated from a boy under two years old who had congenital heart surgery.

The V gene is TRDV1, the J gene TRDJ1, with D tentatively TRDD3 (6 bases). Germline assignment: CDR1 TSWWSYY and CDR2 QGS. Trimming removed 2 bases from V and 0 bases from J, with 16 bases in between. This CDR3 has 17 amino acids. CDR3: CALGEGDGGCYTDKLIF. CDR3 in DNA: TGTGCTCTTGGGGAAGGAGATGGGGGTTGTTACACCGATAAACTCATCTTT.

The chain employs TRDV1 and TRDJ1, with 7 nucleotides matching TRDD2. Germline trimming cut 0 bases from V and 0 bases from J; bases unmatched to any gene: 22. Germline V gene data show CDR1 as TSWWSYY and CDR2 as QGS. CDR3 length: 22 amino acids. CDR3 in amino acids: CALGELRRASYYVWVNTDKLIF. CDR3 DNA: TGTGCTCTTGGGGAACTTAGAAGGGCTTCCTATTACGTCTGGGTCAACACCGATAAACTCATCTTT.

This clone was detected only a few times. This rearrangement joins TRDV1 to TRDJ1; 13 bases fit TRDD3. The CDR3 length is 23 residues. Trimming cost V 2 bases and J 3 bases; bases outside gene matches: 24. Germline loops: CDR1 TSWWSYY, CDR2 QGS. The CDR3 nucleotides read TGTGCTCTTGGGGAATCCCGTAGGCCTTCCTACTGGGGGATACGGGCTGCGCCCGATAAACTCATCTTT. Its translation is CALGESRRPSYWGIRAAPDKLIF.

The chain combines TRDV1 with TRDJ1, with TRDD3 matching 12 bases. CDR1 is TSWWSYY and CDR2 is QGS in the germline V gene. With V trimmed by 3 bases and J by 0 bases, 20 bases remained unmatched. The CDR3 length is 22 residues. Written as DNA, the CDR3 is TGTGCTCTTGGGGAGCGAGGGATAGACGAGTACTGGGGGATACCGTACACCGATAAACTCATCTTT. Protein sequence: CALGERGIDEYWGIPYTDKLIF.

This clone showed up many times. This sequence joins TRDV2 and TRDJ1, with 8 positions matching TRDD3. Germline V gene lookup returns CDR1 GEAIGNYY and CDR2 EKD. The CDR3 extends over 19 amino acids. After removal of 1 base from V and 7 bases from J, the junction contained 22 bases not matched to a gene. As DNA, the CDR3 is TGTGCCTGTGACACTCGGTTCTGGGGGACGCGCGGTCGCCACTTTAAACTCATCTTT. It translates to CACDTRFWGTRGRHFKLIF.

The sample holds a few counts of this clone. The chain combines TRDV1 with TRDJ2; the match to TRDD3 covers 10 bases. CDR1 is TSWWSYY and CDR2 is QGS in the germline V gene. V trimming: 2 bases; J trimming: 6 bases; junction bases outside the gene matches: 24. This CDR3 is 22 amino acids long. CDR3 bases: TGTGCTCTTGGGGAAAAGGCCTTCCTCCCTAGGACTGGGGGATCGAACTCAGCACAACTCTTCTTT. Protein sequence: CALGEKAFLPRTGGSNSAQLFF.

A few counts support this clone. The V gene is TRDV1, the J gene TRDJ1; TRDD2 agrees at 9 bases. There are 18 residues in the CDR3. V lost 4 bases and J lost 2; bases outside the gene matches: 14. Germline V gene lookup returns CDR1 TSWWSYY and CDR2 QGS. As DNA, the CDR3 is TGTGCTCTTGGGGTCTATGGCCTTCCTACCCCGAGGACCGATAAACTCATCTTT. Amino acid sequence: CALGVYGLPTPRTDKLIF.

The table lists this clone with a few counts. V usage is TRDV1 and J usage is TRDJ1; 10 nucleotides agree with TRDD3. In germline, CDR1 is TSWWSYY, CDR2 QGS. The CDR3 totals 19 residues. The ends lost 8 bases at V and 1 base at J; junction bases unmatched: 19. The CDR3 DNA is TGTGCTCTTCTATTCCCAATTAGACTGGGGGATCCCATCACCGATAAACTCATCTTT. It is translated as CALLFPIRLGDPITDKLIF.

This clone was seen a few times. The J gene is TRDJ2, the V gene TRDV2, with 13 bases that match TRDD3. The CDR3 is 17 amino acids. Looked up from germline, CDR1 is GEAIGNYY and CDR2 is EKD. V lost 1 base to trimming and J lost 4 bases; unmatched junction nucleotides: 5. The CDR3: CACDTSTGGYATAQLFF. CDR3 DNA sequence: TGTGCCTGTGACACTAGTACTGGGGGATACGCGACAGCACAACTCTTCTTT.